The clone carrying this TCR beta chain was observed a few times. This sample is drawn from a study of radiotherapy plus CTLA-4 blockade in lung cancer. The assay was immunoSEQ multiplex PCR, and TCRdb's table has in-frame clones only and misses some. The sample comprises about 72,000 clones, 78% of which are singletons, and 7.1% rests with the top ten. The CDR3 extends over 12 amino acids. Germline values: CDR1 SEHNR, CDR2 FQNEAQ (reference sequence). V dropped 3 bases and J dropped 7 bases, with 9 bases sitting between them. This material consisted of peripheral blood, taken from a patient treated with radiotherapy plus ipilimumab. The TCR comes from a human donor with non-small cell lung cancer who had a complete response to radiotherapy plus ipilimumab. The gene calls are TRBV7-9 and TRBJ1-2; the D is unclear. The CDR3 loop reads CASSFGLAGYTF. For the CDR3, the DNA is TGTGCCAGCAGCTTTGGGTTGGCTGGCTACACCTTC.